These 11 T cell receptor beta chains originate from one sample sequenced in a study of Ad26.COV2.S vaccination and SARS-CoV-2 variants. Treatment described: some 19 received Ad26.COV2.S at low or high dose, single or two shots; five or six received placebo; per-sample allocation not given. Samples came from day 63 after the first vaccine or placebo injection. The method was immunoSEQ multiplex PCR; TCRdb's version includes in-frame clones alone and lacks a portion of them. This sample has some 350,000 clones, with around 90% found just once. The sample in question was peripheral blood, obtained in a trial of Ad26.COV2.S vaccine versus placebo. All receptors derive from a person between 18 and 59 years old who received the Ad26.COV2.S COVID-19 vaccine or a placebo.

The genes are TRBV11-2 and TRBJ1-2, with 7 bases identical to TRBD1. CDR3 length equals 16 residues. V was clipped by 5 bases and J by 1 base; unmatched bases: 10. Germline CDR1 and CDR2: SGHAT and FQNNGV. In DNA, the CDR3 is TGTGCCAGCAGCCCAGGGGGGACACCCCATAACTATGGCTACACCTTC. This sequence encodes CASSPGGTPHNYGYTF.

The V gene is TRBV6-5, the J gene TRBJ1-6; D is unresolved. CDR1 is MNHEY and CDR2 is SVGAGI in the germline V gene. The V end was cut by 0 bases, the J end by 9 bases, with 6 bases between. The CDR3 length is 13 residues. CDR3 bases: TGTGCCAGCAGTTACTCGACAATTTCACCCCTCCACTTT. Protein product: CASSYSTISPLHF.

The chain is built from TRBV3-1 (or the pseudogene TRBV3-2) and TRBJ2-7; D possibly corresponds to TRBD2 (6 bases). Trimming shortened V by 1 base and J by 0 bases, and 16 bases separated the two germline ends. From germline, CDR1 is LGHDT and CDR2 YNNKEL (reference sequence). The CDR3 totals 17 residues. This CDR3 reads CASSQGALAGGSYEQYV. The DNA of the CDR3 is TGTGCCAGCAGCCAAGGCGCCCTAGCCGGGGGCTCCTACGAGCAGTACGTC.

This sequence joins TRBV29-1 and TRBJ1-1; D unclear. Germline values: CDR1 SQVTM, CDR2 ANQGSEA. The germline V and J ends were trimmed by 3 bases and 1 base, with 6 bases remaining between them. The CDR3 totals 12 residues. The CDR3 protein is CSVDEQNTEAFF. DNA for the CDR3: TGCAGCGTTGATGAACAGAACACTGAAGCTTTCTTT.

This clone was seen a handful of times. The chain links TRBV23-1 to TRBJ2-7; TRBD2 is a possible D gene (5 bases). TRBV23-1 carries the ORF label, with uncertain function. Trimming took off 0 bases at V and 2 bases at J, with 8 bases between the two ends. The CDR3 has 14 amino acids. CDR3 in DNA: TGCGCCAGCAGTCAATCGGAGCGGACCTACGAGCAGTACGTC. Its protein is CASSQSERTYEQYV.

The J gene is TRBJ2-3, the V gene TRBV5-6, with 11 bases lining up with TRBD1. V shed 2 bases and J 3 bases; nucleotides not matched to a gene: 5. The CDR3 is made up of 16 amino acids. The germline gives CDR1 SGHDT, CDR2 YYEEEE. The CDR3 spells CASSFGQGAGTDTQYF. The CDR3 nucleotides are TGTGCCAGCAGCTTCGGACAGGGGGCAGGTACAGATACGCAGTATTTT.

V usage is TRBV20-1 and J usage is TRBJ2-3; D remains unclear. The CDR3 has 10 residues. The germline V gene encodes CDR1 DFQATT and CDR2 SNEGSKA (reference sequence). The V end was cut by 5 bases, the J end by 2 bases, with 2 bases between. CDR3 coding DNA: TGCAGTGCTTTCACAGATACGCAGTATTTT. It encodes CSAFTDTQYF.

V is TRBV7-8 and J is TRBJ1-1; TRBD1 is a possible D gene (5 bases). The length of the CDR3 is 15 residues. V gave up 0 bases and J gave up 1 base, with 9 bases separating them. The germline gives CDR1 SGHVS, CDR2 FQNEAQ. The chain's CDR3 is CASSLADSPNTEAFF. CDR3 DNA sequence: TGTGCCAGCAGCTTAGCTGACAGCCCGAACACTGAAGCTTTCTTT.

The chain recombines TRBV7-2 with TRBJ2-5, with a possible D match to TRBD1 (5 bases). This CDR3 spans 15 amino acids. V lost 0 bases, J lost 3 bases, and 11 bases lay in between. In germline, CDR1 is SGHTA, CDR2 FQGNSA. Here the CDR3 reads CASSLALTVKETQYF. The CDR3 DNA sequence: TGTGCCAGCAGCTTAGCCCTGACAGTAAAAGAGACCCAGTACTTC. The full variable domain, in which reference TRBV7-2 and TRBJ2-5 provide the parts outside the CDR3, is GAGVSQSPSNKVTEKGKDVELRCDPISGHTALYWYRQSLGQGLEFLIYFQGNSAPDKSGLPSDRFSAERTGGSVSTLTIQRTQQEDSAVYLCASSLALTVKETQYFGPGTRLLVL.

CDR3 nucleotide sequence: TGTGCCAGCAGCTTAGAGGTCCTTGGGCAGTTCTTC. Translating it yields CASSLEVLGQFF. J is TRBJ2-1 and V is TRBV7-2, with D uncertain. Germline V gene sequence: CDR1 SGHTA, CDR2 FQGNSA. V was clipped by 1 base and J by 12 bases, with 10 bases between them. The CDR3 totals 12 residues.

The rearrangement links TRBV19 to TRBJ2-7; D perhaps matches TRBD2 (6 bases). This CDR3 is 13 amino acids long. Germline CDR1 and CDR2: LNHDA and SQIVND (reference sequence). V was trimmed by 6 bases and J by 3 bases, leaving 12 bases between them. CDR3 amino acids: CASSRDSFYEQYF. CDR3 nucleotide sequence: TGTGCCAGTAGCAGGGACTCCTTCTACGAGCAGTACTTC.